This T cell receptor beta chain is drawn from a study of spatial heterogeneity in lung cancer. Background on the study: Each distinct TCR and UMI combination averaged more than ten appearances in raw reads.

Using its own MiXCR run on the 5' RACE reads, TCRdb lists one record per CDR3 protein. The table has about 25,000 distinct CDR3 sequences, more than 6.5% seen once. CDR1 and CDR2 (germline): SGHVS, FNYEAQ. The CDR3 covers 13 residues. Trimming took 4 bases from V and 6 from J; bases not matched to a gene: 5. Time point given: sample taken at primary tumor resection. Tumor, nontumor lung or frozen PBMC supplied whole RNA, sequenced without sorting. Untreated early-stage non-small cell lung cancer patients, around 72 in total, were the donors. The rearrangement links TRBV7-6 to TRBJ2-7, with 8 bases aligning to TRBD1. Specimen: PBMCs, collected at surgery. This receptor was identified in a male donor with early-stage non-small cell lung cancer. CDR3 sequence (DNA): TGTGCCAGCAGCTACCGACAGGGGACCGAGCAGTACTTC. Protein sequence: CASSYRQGTEQYF.